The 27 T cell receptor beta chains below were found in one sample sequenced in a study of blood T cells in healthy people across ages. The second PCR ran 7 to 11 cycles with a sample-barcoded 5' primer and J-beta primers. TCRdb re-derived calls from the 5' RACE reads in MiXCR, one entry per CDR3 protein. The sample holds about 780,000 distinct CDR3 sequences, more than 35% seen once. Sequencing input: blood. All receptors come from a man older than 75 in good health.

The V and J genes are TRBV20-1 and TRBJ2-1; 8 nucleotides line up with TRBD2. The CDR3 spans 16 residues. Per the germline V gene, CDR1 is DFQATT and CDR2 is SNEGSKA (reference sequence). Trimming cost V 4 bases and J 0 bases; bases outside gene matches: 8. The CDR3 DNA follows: TGCAGTGCTAAAGAACTAGCGGCTAGCTCCTACAATGAGCAGTTCTTC. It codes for CSAKELAASSYNEQFF.

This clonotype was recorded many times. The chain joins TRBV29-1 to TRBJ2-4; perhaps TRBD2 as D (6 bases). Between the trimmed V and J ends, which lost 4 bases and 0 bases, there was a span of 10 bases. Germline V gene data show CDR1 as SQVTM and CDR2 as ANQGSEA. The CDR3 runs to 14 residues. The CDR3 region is CSVVPGLAKNIQYF. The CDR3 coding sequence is TGCAGCGTTGTGCCGGGACTAGCCAAAAACATTCAGTACTTC.

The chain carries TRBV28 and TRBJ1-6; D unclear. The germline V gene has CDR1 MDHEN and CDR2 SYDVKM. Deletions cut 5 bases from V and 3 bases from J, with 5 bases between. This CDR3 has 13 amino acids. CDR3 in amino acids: CASSRHYNSPLHF. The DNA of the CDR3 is TGTGCCAGCAGTAGACACTATAATTCACCCCTCCACTTT.

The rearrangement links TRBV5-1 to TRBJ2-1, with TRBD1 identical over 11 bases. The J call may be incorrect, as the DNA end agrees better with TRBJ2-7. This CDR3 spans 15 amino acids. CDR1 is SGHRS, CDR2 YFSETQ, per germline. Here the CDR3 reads CASSPEGQGVHEQYF. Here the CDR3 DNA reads TGCGCCAGCAGCCCGGAGGGACAGGGGGTTCACGAGCAGTACTTC.

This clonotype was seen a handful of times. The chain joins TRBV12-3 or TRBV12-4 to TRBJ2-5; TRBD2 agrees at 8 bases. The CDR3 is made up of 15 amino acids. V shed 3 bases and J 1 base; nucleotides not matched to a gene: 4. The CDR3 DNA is TGTGCCAGCAGTTTTGAAGCGGGAGCCCAAGAGACCCAGTACTTC. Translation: CASSFEAGAQETQYF.

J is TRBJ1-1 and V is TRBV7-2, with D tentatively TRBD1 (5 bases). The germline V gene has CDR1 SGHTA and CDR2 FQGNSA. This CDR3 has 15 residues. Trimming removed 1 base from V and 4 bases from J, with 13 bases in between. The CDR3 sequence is CASSLVQGSGTEAFF. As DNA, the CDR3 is TGTGCCAGCAGCTTAGTCCAGGGTAGCGGCACTGAAGCTTTCTTT.

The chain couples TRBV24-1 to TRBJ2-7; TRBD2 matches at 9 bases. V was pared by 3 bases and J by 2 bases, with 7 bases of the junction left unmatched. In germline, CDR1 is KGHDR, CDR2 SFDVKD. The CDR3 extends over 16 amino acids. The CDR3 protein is CATSDTRTSVTYEQYF. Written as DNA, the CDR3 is TGTGCCACCAGTGATACGAGGACTAGCGTGACCTACGAGCAGTACTTC.

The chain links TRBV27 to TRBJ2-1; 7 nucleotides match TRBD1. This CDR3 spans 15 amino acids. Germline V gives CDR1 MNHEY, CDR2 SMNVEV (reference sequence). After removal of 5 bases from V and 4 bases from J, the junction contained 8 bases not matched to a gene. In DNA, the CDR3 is TGTGCCAGCAGTCACAGGGGCCTCCCTTACAATGAGCAGTTCTTC. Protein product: CASSHRGLPYNEQFF.

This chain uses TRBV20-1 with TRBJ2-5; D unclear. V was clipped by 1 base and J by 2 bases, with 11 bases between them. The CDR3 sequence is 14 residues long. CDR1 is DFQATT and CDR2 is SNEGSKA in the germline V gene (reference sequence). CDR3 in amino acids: CSARVERNQETQYF. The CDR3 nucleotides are TGCAGTGCTAGAGTAGAGAGGAATCAAGAGACCCAGTACTTC.

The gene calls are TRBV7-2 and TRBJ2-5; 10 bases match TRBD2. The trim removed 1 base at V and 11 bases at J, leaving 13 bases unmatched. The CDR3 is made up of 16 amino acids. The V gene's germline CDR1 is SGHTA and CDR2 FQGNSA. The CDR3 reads CASSLDLSSGRGIQYF. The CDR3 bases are TGTGCCAGCAGCTTAGATTTGTCTAGCGGGAGAGGTATTCAGTACTTC.

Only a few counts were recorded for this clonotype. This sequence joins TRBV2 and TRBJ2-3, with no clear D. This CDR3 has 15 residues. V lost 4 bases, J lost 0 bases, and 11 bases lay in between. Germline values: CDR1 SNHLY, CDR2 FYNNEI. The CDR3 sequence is CASSVRQDSTDTQYF. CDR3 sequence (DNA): TGTGCCAGCAGTGTGCGTCAGGATAGCACAGATACGCAGTATTTT.

This chain's CDR3 is CASSKPQGASYNEQFF. The CDR3 nucleotides are TGTGCCAGCAGTAAACCACAGGGGGCATCCTACAATGAGCAGTTCTTC. The chain links TRBV12-3 or TRBV12-4 to TRBJ2-1, with 9 bases lining up with TRBD1. The V segment lost 5 bases and the J segment 1 base; nucleotides outside the gene matches: 6. CDR3 length: 16 amino acids.

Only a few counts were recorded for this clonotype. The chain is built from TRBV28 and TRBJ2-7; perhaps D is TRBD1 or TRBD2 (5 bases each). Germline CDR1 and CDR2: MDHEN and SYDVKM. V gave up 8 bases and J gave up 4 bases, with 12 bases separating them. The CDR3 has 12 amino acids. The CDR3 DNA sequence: TGTGCCAGCGCAGGGACGACGTACGAGCAGTACTTC. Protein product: CASAGTTYEQYF. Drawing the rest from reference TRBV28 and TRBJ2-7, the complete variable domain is DVKVTQSSRYLVKRTGEKVFLECVQDMDHENMFWYRQDPGLGLRLIYFSYDVKMKEKGDIPEGYSVSREKKERFSLILESASTNQTSMYLCASAGTTYEQYFGPGTRLTVT.

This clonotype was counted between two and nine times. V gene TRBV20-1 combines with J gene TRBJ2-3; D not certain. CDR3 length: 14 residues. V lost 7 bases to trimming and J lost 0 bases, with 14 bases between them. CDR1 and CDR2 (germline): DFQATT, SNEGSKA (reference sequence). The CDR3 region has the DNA TGCAGTGGGCTCCGGTCTGGAAGCACAGATACGCAGTATTTT. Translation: CSGLRSGSTDTQYF.

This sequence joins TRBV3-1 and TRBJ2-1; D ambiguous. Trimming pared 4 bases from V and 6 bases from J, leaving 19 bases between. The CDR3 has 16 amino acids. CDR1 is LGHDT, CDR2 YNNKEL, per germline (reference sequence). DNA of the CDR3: TGTGCCAGCAGCCCCCGAGGTAGGGTAGATCGCAATGAGCAGTTCTTC. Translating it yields CASSPRGRVDRNEQFF.

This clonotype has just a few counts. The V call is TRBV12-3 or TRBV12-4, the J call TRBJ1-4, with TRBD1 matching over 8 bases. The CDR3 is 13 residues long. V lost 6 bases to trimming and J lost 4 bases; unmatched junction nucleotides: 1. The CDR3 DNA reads TGTGCCAGCAGAGGACAGGGTAATGAAAAACTGTTTTTT. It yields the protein CASRGQGNEKLFF.

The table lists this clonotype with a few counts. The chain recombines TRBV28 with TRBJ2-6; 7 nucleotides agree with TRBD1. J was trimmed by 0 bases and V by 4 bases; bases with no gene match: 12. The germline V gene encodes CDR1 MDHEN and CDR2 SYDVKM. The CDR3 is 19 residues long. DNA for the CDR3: TGTGCCAGCAGTTCTTCCTTACGGGACAGCAACTCTGGGGCCAACGTCCTGACTTTC. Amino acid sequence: CASSSSLRDSNSGANVLTF.

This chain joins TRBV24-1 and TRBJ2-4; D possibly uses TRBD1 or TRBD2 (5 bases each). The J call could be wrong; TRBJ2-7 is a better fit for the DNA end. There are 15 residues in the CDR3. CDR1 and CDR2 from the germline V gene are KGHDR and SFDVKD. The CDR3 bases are TGTGCCACCAGTGATGAGGGGACCTCTCCCTACGAGCAGTACTTC. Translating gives CATSDEGTSPYEQYF.

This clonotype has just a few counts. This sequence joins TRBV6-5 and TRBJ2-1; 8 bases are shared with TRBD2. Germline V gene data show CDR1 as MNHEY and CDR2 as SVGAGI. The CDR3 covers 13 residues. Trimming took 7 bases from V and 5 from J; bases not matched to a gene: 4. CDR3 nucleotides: TGTGCCAGCAAAAGCGGGAGTAACAATGAGCAGTTCTTC. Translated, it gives CASKSGSNNEQFF.

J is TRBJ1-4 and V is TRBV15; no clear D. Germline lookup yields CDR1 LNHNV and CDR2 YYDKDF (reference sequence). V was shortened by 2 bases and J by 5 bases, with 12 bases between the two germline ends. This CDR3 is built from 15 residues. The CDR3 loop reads CATSRIHGTNEKLFF. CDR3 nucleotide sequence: TGTGCCACCAGCAGAATTCACGGAACAAATGAAAAACTGTTTTTT.

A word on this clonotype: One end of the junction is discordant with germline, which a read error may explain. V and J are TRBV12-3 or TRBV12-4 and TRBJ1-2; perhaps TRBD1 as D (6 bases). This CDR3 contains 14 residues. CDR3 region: CTSSLSGRGSGYTF. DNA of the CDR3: TGTACCAGCAGTTTAAGCGGCAGGGGATCGGGCTACACCTTC.

The CDR3 is CASSESTSGSTDTQYF. CDR3 nucleotide sequence: TGTGCCAGCAGTGAATCGACTAGCGGAAGCACAGATACGCAGTATTTT. The chain has TRBV25-1 and TRBJ2-3, with 9 positions matching TRBD2. Germline V CDR1 and CDR2: MGHDK, SYGVNS. CDR3 size: 16 residues. Trimming at V came to 1 base and at J to 0 bases, leaving 2 bases not matched to a gene.

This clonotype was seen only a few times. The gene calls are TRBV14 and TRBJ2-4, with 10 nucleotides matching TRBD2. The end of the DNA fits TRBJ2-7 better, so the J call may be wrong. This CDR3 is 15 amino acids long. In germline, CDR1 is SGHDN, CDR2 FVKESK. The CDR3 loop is CASSLLAGAAYEQYF. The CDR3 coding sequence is TGTGCCAGCAGCCTCCTAGCGGGAGCCGCCTACGAGCAGTACTTC.

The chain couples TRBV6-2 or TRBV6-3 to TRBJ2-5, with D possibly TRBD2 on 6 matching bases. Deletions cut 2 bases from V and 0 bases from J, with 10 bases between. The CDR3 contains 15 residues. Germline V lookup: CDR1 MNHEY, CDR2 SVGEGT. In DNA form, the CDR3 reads TGTGCCAGCAGTTACGCGGGACGGTACCAAGAGACCCAGTACTTC. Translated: CASSYAGRYQETQYF.

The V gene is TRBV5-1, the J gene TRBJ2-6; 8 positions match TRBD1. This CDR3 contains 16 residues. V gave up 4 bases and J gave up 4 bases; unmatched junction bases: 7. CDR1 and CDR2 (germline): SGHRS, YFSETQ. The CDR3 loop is CASSVDRATGANVLTF. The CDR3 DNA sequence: TGCGCCAGCAGCGTGGACAGGGCTACAGGGGCCAACGTCCTGACTTTC. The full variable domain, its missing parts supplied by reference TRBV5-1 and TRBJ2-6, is KAGVTQTPRYLIKTRGQQVTLSCSPISGHRSVSWYQQTPGQGLQFLFEYFSETQRNKGNFPGRFSGRQFSNSRSEMNVSTLELGDSALYLCASSVDRATGANVLTFGAGSRLTVL.

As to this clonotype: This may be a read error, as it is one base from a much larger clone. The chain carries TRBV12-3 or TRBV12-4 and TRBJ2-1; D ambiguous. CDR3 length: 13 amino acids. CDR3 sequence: CASRLRSGNGQFF. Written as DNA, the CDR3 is TGTGCCAGCAGACTCCGATCAGGCAATGGGCAGTTCTTC.

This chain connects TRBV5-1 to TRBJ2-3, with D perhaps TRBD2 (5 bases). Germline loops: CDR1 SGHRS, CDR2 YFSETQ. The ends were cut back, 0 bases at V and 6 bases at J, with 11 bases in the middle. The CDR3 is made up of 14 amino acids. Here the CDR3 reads CASSLGTQVDTQYF. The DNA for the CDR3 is TGCGCCAGCAGCTTGGGGACTCAAGTGGATACGCAGTATTTT.